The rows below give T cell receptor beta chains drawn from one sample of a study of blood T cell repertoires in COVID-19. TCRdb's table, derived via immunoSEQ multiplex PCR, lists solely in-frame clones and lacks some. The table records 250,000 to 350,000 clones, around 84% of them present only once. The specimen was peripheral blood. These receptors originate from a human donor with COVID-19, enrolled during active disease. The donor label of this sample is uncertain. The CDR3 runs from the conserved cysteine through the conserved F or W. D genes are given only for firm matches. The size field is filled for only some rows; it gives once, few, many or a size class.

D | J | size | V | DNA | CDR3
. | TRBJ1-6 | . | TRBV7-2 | TGTGCCAGCAGCTTAGTTGCGGGGCCGAATTCACCCCTCCACTTT | CASSLVAGPNSPLHF
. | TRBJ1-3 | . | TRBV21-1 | TGTGCCAGCAGCAAAGTGGGGCAGAGAGACGGAAACACCATATATTTT | CASSKVGQRDGNTIYF
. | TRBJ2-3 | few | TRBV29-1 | TGCAGCGTTGAAGATCGCGGGCGCACAGATACGCAGTATTTT | CSVEDRGRTDTQYF
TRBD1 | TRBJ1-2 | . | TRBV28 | TGTGCCAGCAGTTCGGGACAGGGAGGCTACACCTTC | CASSSGQGGYTF
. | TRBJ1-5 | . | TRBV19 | TGTGCCAGTAGTCTCCCCGGCAATCAGCCCCAGCATTTT | CASSLPGNQPQHF
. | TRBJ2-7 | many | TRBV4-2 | TGTGCCAGCAGCCAAGACCAGGCCTACGAGCAGTACTTC | CASSQDQAYEQYF
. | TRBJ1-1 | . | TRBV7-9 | TGTGCCAGCAGCTTATCGGGGTTGAACACTGAAGCTTTCTTT | CASSLSGLNTEAFF
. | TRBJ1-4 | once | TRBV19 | TGTGCCAGTAGTATCAGTGGAACTAATGAAAAACTGTTTTTT | CASSISGTNEKLFF
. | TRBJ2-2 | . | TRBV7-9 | TGTGCCAGCAGCTTAGCTTCTCAGAGCGCCACTCCCGGGGAGCTGTTTTTT | CASSLASQSATPGELFF
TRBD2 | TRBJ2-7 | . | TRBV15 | TGTGCCACCAGCAGAGATTTGGTAGCGGGAGGCCGTGAGTACTTC | CATSRDLVAGGREYF
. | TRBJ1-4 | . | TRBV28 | TGTGCCAGCAGGGAGGGACCTGCGGGCGAAAAACTGTTTTTT | CASREGPAGEKLFF
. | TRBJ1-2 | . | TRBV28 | TGTGCCAGCAGATCCCCCTCGGGGGCTAACTATGGCTACACCTTC | CASRSPSGANYGYTF
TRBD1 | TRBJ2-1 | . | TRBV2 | TGTGCCAGCAGATCCGGGACAGGGTCCTACAATGAGCAGTTCTTC | CASRSGTGSYNEQFF
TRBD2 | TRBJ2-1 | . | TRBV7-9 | TGTGCCAGCAGCCTCGGCAGCGGGACCTCCAATGAGCAGTTCTTC | CASSLGSGTSNEQFF
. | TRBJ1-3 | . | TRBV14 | TGTGCCAGCAGCCAAGTCCTGGGGAGACCTGGAAACACCATATATTTT | CASSQVLGRPGNTIYF
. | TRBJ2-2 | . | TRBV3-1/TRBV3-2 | TGTGCCAGCAGCTTACACGGACAGACCTCGAACACCGGGGAGCTGTTTTTT | CASSLHGQTSNTGELFF
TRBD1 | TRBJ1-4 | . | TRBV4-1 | TGCGCCAGCAGCCAAGATCGGGCAGGGGGTAGTGAAAAACTGTTTTTT | CASSQDRAGGSEKLFF
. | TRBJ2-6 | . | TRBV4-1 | TGCGCCAGCAGCCAAGATGGTTTAGGACCCAGGGTGCGACGCTCTGGGGCCAACGTCCTGACTTTC | CASSQDGLGPRVRRSGANVLTF
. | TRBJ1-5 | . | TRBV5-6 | TGTGCCAGCAGCTTGAGGCCGGGAACGGGTCAGCCCCAGCATTTT | CASSLRPGTGQPQHF
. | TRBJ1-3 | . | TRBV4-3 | TGCGCCAGCAGCCAACTGGGACTTACCCGTCACTCTGGAAACACCATATATTTT | CASSQLGLTRHSGNTIYF
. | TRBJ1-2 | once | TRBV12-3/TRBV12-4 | TGTGCCAGCAGCCCCGGGATTAACTATGGCTACACCTTC | CASSPGINYGYTF
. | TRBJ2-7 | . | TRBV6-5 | TGTGCCAGCTTGAGGGACACCACCTACGAGCAGTACTTC | CASLRDTTYEQYF
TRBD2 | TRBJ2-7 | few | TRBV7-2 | TGTGCCAGCAGCCACCGACTAGCGGTCTCCTACGAGCAGTACTTC | CASSHRLAVSYEQYF
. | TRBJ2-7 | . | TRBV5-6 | TGTGCCAGCAGCCCCCTGGGGTTACAGGAGATCGCCCCATCCTACGAGCAGTACTTC | CASSPLGLQEIAPSYEQYF
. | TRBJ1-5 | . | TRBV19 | TGTGCCAGTAGTATATGGGGAGAAGGGTACGGTCAGCCCCAGCATTTT | CASSIWGEGYGQPQHF
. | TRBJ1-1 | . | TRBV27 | TGTGCCAGCAGTTTAGGTCTAGGGGCCGAAGCTTTCTTT | CASSLGLGAEAFF
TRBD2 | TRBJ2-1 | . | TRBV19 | TGTGCCAGTAGACCAGCGGGAGCTTCCTCCTACAATGAGCAGTTCTTC | CASRPAGASSYNEQFF
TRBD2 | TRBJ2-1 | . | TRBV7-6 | TGTGCCAGCAGCTTATCTCGGCTAGCGGGAGCGGGCGAGCAGTTCTTC | CASSLSRLAGAGEQFF
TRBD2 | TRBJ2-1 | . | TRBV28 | TGTGCCAGCCGCGCCGATCTAGCGGGAGCCGGTGAGCAGTTCTTC | CASRADLAGAGEQFF
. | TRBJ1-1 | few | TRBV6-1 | TGTGCCAGCAGTGAAGAGTTGGAGGTGTGGACTGAAGCTTTCTTT | CASSEELEVWTEAFF
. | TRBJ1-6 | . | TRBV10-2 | TGCGCCAGCAGTGATGGAGGCGATCATTCACCCCTCCACTTT | CASSDGGDHSPLHF
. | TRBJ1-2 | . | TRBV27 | TGTGCCAGCAGTTCCAGGGACACCCTGGGTGGCTACACCTTC | CASSSRDTLGGYTF
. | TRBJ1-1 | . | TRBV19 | TGTGCCAGTAGTATCGGGGGGCTGGACACTGAAGCTTTCTTT | CASSIGGLDTEAFF
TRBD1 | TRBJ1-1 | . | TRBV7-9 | TGTGCCAGCAGCTTATCAGGGGGGCTCACTGAAGCTTTCTTT | CASSLSGGLTEAFF
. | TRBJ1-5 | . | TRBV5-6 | TGTGCCAGCAGCTTGGGACTAGGCCGCAATCAGCCCCAGCATTTT | CASSLGLGRNQPQHF
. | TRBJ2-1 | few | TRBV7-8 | TGTGCCAGCAGCTTGAGGGTCATATACAATGAGCAGTTCTTC | CASSLRVIYNEQFF
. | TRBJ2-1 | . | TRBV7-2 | TGTGCCAGCAGCCCAGGCCGACAGAATGAGCAGTTCTTC | CASSPGRQNEQFF
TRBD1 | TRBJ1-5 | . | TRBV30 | TGTGCCTGGAGTGTACGGTCAGGGGGCCAGCCCCAGCATTTT | CAWSVRSGGQPQHF
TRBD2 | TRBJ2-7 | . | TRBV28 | TGTGCCAGCAGGGGGCCGGGGACTATCGGCGAGCAGTACTTC | CASRGPGTIGEQYF
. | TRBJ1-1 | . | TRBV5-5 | TGTGCCAGCAGCTTGAAGAGGAACACTGAAGCTTTCTTT | CASSLKRNTEAFF
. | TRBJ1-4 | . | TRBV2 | TGTGCCAGCAGTGAAGTCGGAGGATTTAATGAAAAACTGTTTTTT | CASSEVGGFNEKLFF
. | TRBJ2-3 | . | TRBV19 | TGTGCCAGTAGTATGTCCTCACGGGGAGGTACGCAGTATTTT | CASSMSSRGGTQYF
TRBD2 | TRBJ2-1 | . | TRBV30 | TGTGCCTGGAGTGTAAAGGGCCTAGCGGGGAATGAGCAGTTCTTC | CAWSVKGLAGNEQFF
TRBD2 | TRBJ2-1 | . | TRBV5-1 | TGCGCCAGCAGCGAAACTAGCGGGGCTCCAGGTAATGAGCAGTTCTTC | CASSETSGAPGNEQFF
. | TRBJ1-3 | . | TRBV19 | TGTGCCACTAGTCAGCGACTCTCTGGAAACACCATATATTTT | CATSQRLSGNTIYF
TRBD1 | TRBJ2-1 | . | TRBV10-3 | TGTGCCATCAGCCCTAGTCTCGGGGGCAGGGGGCGCCCCGATGAGCAGTTCTTC | CAISPSLGGRGRPDEQFF